What follows are 19 T cell receptor beta chains derived from one specimen sequenced in a study of cytomegalovirus exposure and HLA in healthy donors. PCR amplification relied on 60 Vbeta primers (plus 13 Jbeta primers). The data were produced by immunoSEQ multiplex PCR, yet TCRdb's version contains in-frame clones alone and is incomplete. The sample lists some 190,000 clones, 76% occurring once. The sequenced sample was PBMCs. These receptors originate from a man younger than 35 in good health and CMV-seronegative.

The chain couples TRBV11-2 to TRBJ2-3, with D maybe TRBD1 (6 bases). Germline CDR1 and CDR2: SGHAT and FQNNGV. The ends were cut back, 4 bases at V and 6 bases at J, with 23 bases in the middle. The CDR3 is made up of 17 amino acids. This chain's CDR3 is CASSSVPGHLHSDTQYF. The CDR3 DNA reads TGTGCCAGCAGCTCCGTACCGGGACACCTCCACTCGGATACGCAGTATTTT. Supplemented by reference TRBV11-2 and TRBJ2-3, the full variable domain reads EAGVAQSPRYKIIEKRQSVAFWCNPISGHATLYWYQQILGQGPKLLIQFQNNGVVDDSQLPKDRFSAERLKGVDSTLKIQPAKLEDSAVYLCASSSVPGHLHSDTQYFGPGTRLTVL.

The chain has TRBV5-4 and TRBJ2-7; D not certain. The CDR3 extends over 13 amino acids. The germline V gene has CDR1 SGHNT and CDR2 YYREEE (reference sequence). Trimming left V 1 base short and J 1 base short, with 6 bases between. CDR3 region: CASSLTSSYEQYF. The CDR3 bases are TGTGCCAGCAGCTTGACCAGTTCCTACGAGCAGTACTTC.

As for this clone: In the same sample, other DNA sequences code for this CDR3. The chain couples TRBV10-3 to TRBJ2-6; D uncertain. This CDR3 region has 15 residues. The germline V gene has CDR1 ENHRY and CDR2 SYGVKD. V was pared by 6 bases and J by 0 bases, with 9 bases between. CDR3 DNA: TGTGCCATCAGCCCAGGCAGCTCTGGGGCCAACGTCCTGACTTTC. Translated, it gives CAISPGSSGANVLTF.

The chain combines TRBV30 with TRBJ1-1; TRBD1 agrees at 7 bases. In germline, CDR1 is GTSNPN, CDR2 SVGIG (reference sequence). The CDR3 extends over 15 amino acids. V lost 0 bases, J lost 3 bases, and 7 bases stayed unmatched. In DNA form, the CDR3 reads TGTGCCTGGAGTGTTGTGGCGGGACAGTACACTGAAGCTTTCTTT. Amino acids: CAWSVVAGQYTEAFF.

The chain carries TRBV18 and TRBJ1-2, with unresolved D. Trimming removed 3 bases at V and 7 bases at J, with 15 bases between. The CDR3 consists of 14 residues. CDR1 and CDR2 (germline): KGHSH, LQKENI. This CDR3 reads CASSPPSGAGGYTF. Here the CDR3 DNA reads TGTGCCAGCTCACCCCCTTCGGGCGCGGGTGGCTACACCTTC. Full variable domain (rest looked up from reference TRBV18 and TRBJ1-2): NAGVMQNPRHLVRRRGQEARLRCSPMKGHSHVYWYRQLPEEGLKFMVYLQKENIIDESGMPKERFSAEFPKEGPSILRIQQVVRGDSAAYFCASSPPSGAGGYTFGSGTRLTVV.

The chain couples TRBV9 to TRBJ1-2; D call uncertain. The V end lost 4 bases, the J end lost 3 bases, and 16 bases lay between the germline ends. CDR3 size: 15 residues. Germline CDR1 and CDR2: SGDLS and YYNGEE. Written as DNA, the CDR3 is TGTGCCAGCAGCCCCGCCGGAGGTGGGGACTATGGCTACACCTTC. As protein: CASSPAGGGDYGYTF.

For the CDR3, the DNA is TGTGCCAGCAGCAATGGGGGTAGCGGTCAGCCCCAGCATTTT. Its translation: CASSNGGSGQPQHF. The chain has TRBV7-6 and TRBJ1-5; maybe TRBD1 (5 bases). CDR3 length: 14 residues. V lost 5 bases, J lost 6 bases, and 14 bases lay in between. CDR1 and CDR2 from the germline V gene are SGHVS and FNYEAQ.

This chain connects TRBV27 to TRBJ2-2, with TRBD2 as a possible D gene (7 bases). CDR3 size: 16 residues. V was trimmed by 8 bases and J by 4 bases, leaving 20 bases between them. Germline assignment: CDR1 MNHEY and CDR2 SMNVEV (reference sequence). CDR3 in amino acids: CASSTLGGGGTGELFF. The CDR3 coding sequence is TGTGCCAGCTCTACCCTGGGGGGAGGGGGCACCGGGGAGCTGTTTTTT.

The chain joins TRBV29-1 to TRBJ2-3; TRBD2 matches at 8 bases. Germline V gene sequence: CDR1 SQVTM, CDR2 ANQGSEA. The CDR3 is made up of 12 amino acids. Trimming took 5 bases from V and 4 from J; bases not matched to a gene: 2. Here the CDR3 DNA reads TGCAGCGTTCAACTAGCGGCAGATACGCAGTATTTT. Amino acid sequence: CSVQLAADTQYF.

The chain links TRBV10-3 to TRBJ2-1; TRBD2 matches 10 bases. V was clipped by 6 bases and J by 8 bases; unmatched bases: 10. The CDR3 length is 15 residues. Germline V lookup: CDR1 ENHRY, CDR2 SYGVKD. The CDR3 region has the DNA TGTGCCATCAGGAGAACTAGCGGGGTGACCGATGAGCAGTTCTTC. Translated: CAIRRTSGVTDEQFF.

The chain is built from TRBV19 and TRBJ1-1; D possibly corresponds to TRBD1 (5 bases). The CDR3 runs 13 residues. The germline V gene has CDR1 LNHDA and CDR2 SQIVND (reference sequence). Trimming stripped 7 bases from V and 6 bases from J, with 15 bases between. DNA of the CDR3: TGTGCCAGTAATCCCAGGGAGGAGGCTGAAGCTTTCTTT. Protein sequence: CASNPREEAEAFF.

The chain is built from TRBV6-5 and TRBJ2-5; 7 nucleotides align to TRBD2. Germline V gene data show CDR1 as MNHEY and CDR2 as SVGAGI. CDR3 size: 14 residues. J gave up 4 bases and V 4 bases, and 6 bases lay outside the gene matches. CDR3 sequence reads: CASSSPGGGETQYF. Here the CDR3 DNA reads TGTGCCAGCAGTTCCCCGGGCGGGGGAGAGACCCAGTACTTC.

V and J are TRBV2 and TRBJ1-4; TRBD1 matches at 7 bases. CDR1 is SNHLY and CDR2 is FYNNEI in the germline V gene. The CDR3 runs 14 residues. V gave up 6 bases and J gave up 2 bases; unmatched junction bases: 3. The CDR3, as DNA: TGTGCCAGCAGGGCGGGACAGACTAATGAAAAACTGTTTTTT. As protein: CASRAGQTNEKLFF. The complete variable domain, with remaining parts taken from reference TRBV2 and TRBJ1-4, reads EPEVTQTPSHQVTQMGQEVILRCVPISNHLYFYWYRQILGQKVEFLVSFYNNEISEKSEIFDDQFSVERPDGSNFTLKIRSTKLEDSAMYFCASRAGQTNEKLFFGSGTQLSVL.

The rearrangement uses TRBV2 and TRBJ2-7, with 8 positions matching TRBD1. This CDR3 has 13 residues. In germline, CDR1 is SNHLY, CDR2 FYNNEI. V shed 6 bases and J 3 bases; nucleotides not matched to a gene: 4. For the CDR3, the DNA is TGTGCCAGCAGCCCCGACAGGGGCTACGAGCAGTACTTC. Encoded protein: CASSPDRGYEQYF. The full variable domain, in which reference TRBV2 and TRBJ2-7 provide the parts outside the CDR3, is EPEVTQTPSHQVTQMGQEVILRCVPISNHLYFYWYRQILGQKVEFLVSFYNNEISEKSEIFDDQFSVERPDGSNFTLKIRSTKLEDSAMYFCASSPDRGYEQYFGPGTRLTVT.

This clone was picked up one time. This chain connects TRBV19 to TRBJ2-2; 8 positions agree with TRBD2. Germline V gene lookup returns CDR1 LNHDA and CDR2 SQIVND (reference sequence). The CDR3 sequence is 19 residues long. Losses at the gene ends were 6 bases for V and 1 base for J; bases not matched to a gene: 16. CDR3 nucleotides: TGTGCCAGTAGCCAACCGCGGGGGGCCAGCATCAGGAACACCGGGGAGCTGTTTTTT. Its protein product is CASSQPRGASIRNTGELFF. The full variable domain, its missing parts supplied by reference TRBV19 and TRBJ2-2, is DGGITQSPKYLFRKEGQNVTLSCEQNLNHDAMYWYRQDPGQGLRLIYYSQIVNDFQKGDIAEGYSVSREKKESFPLTVTSAQKNPTAFYLCASSQPRGASIRNTGELFFGEGSRLTVL.

This chain links TRBV28 with TRBJ2-7; D is possibly TRBD2 (5 bases). Germline V lookup: CDR1 MDHEN, CDR2 SYDVKM. The length of the CDR3 is 13 residues. V lost 6 bases, J lost 0 bases, and 9 bases lay in between. CDR3 amino acids: CASRNRDSYEQYF. The CDR3 DNA is TGTGCCAGCAGGAACCGGGACTCCTACGAGCAGTACTTC. Together with reference TRBV28 and TRBJ2-7, the CDR3 gives the full variable domain: DVKVTQSSRYLVKRTGEKVFLECVQDMDHENMFWYRQDPGLGLRLIYFSYDVKMKEKGDIPEGYSVSREKKERFSLILESASTNQTSMYLCASRNRDSYEQYFGPGTRLTVT.

The chain combines TRBV18 with TRBJ1-4; D uncertain. The CDR3 has 16 residues. The germline V gene has CDR1 KGHSH and CDR2 LQKENI. The germline V and J ends were trimmed by 2 bases and 7 bases, with 17 bases remaining between them. CDR3 nucleotide sequence: TGTGCCAGCTCACCATTAAAGGGAGGGAAGGCTGAAAAACTGTTTTTT. Its translation is CASSPLKGGKAEKLFF.

This clone was seen a single time. V usage is TRBV11-3 and J usage is TRBJ2-1, with TRBD2 as a possible D gene (7 bases). CDR3 length: 16 residues. The germline gives CDR1 SGHNT, CDR2 YENEEA. V was clipped by 3 bases and J by 7 bases, with 19 bases between them. CDR3 sequence: CASSFIGGAAGNEQFF. The CDR3 DNA reads TGTGCCAGCAGCTTCATAGGGGGGGCGGCAGGGAATGAGCAGTTCTTC. Full variable domain (remainder filled in from reference TRBV11-3 and TRBJ2-1): EAGVVQSPRYKIIEKKQPVAFWCNPISGHNTLYWYLQNLGQGPELLIRYENEEAVDDSQLPKDRFSAERLKGVDSTLKIQPAELGDSAVYLCASSFIGGAAGNEQFFGPGTRLTVL.

This chain connects TRBV28 to TRBJ2-5; 13 bases map to TRBD2. This CDR3 contains 16 residues. With 7 bases clipped from V and 4 bases from J, the junction kept 9 bases outside the gene matches. Per germline, CDR1 MDHEN and CDR2 SYDVKM. CDR3 coding DNA: TGTGCCAGCACCCGGACTAGCGGGGGTTTTGGAGAGACCCAGTACTTC. Protein product: CASTRTSGGFGETQYF. The full variable domain, with the rest looked up from reference TRBV28 and TRBJ2-5, is DVKVTQSSRYLVKRTGEKVFLECVQDMDHENMFWYRQDPGLGLRLIYFSYDVKMKEKGDIPEGYSVSREKKERFSLILESASTNQTSMYLCASTRTSGGFGETQYFGPGTRLLVL.